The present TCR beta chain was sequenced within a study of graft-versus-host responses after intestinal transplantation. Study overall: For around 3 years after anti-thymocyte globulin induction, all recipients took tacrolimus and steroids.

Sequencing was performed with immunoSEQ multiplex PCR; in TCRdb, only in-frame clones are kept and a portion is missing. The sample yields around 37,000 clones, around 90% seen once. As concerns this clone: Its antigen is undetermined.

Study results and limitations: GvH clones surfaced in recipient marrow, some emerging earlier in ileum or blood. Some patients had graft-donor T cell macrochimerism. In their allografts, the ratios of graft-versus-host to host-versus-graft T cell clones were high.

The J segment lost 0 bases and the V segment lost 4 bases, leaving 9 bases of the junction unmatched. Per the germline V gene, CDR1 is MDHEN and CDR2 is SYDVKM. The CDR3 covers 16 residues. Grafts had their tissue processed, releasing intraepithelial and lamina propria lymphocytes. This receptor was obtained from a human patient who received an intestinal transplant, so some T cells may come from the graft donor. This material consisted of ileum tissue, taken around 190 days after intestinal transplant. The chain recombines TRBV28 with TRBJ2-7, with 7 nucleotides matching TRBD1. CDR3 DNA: TGTGCCAGCAGTTCCCGGACAGGTGGAAGCTCCTACGAGCAGTACTTC. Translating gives CASSSRTGGSSYEQYF.